The present T cell receptor (beta chain) was sequenced within a study of blood T cell repertoires in COVID-19. Study context: Donors in the United States, Italy and Spain gave samples during acute or convalescent COVID-19. The analysed material was cDNA or gDNA that came from T cells, B-cell-depleted T cells, or PBMCs.

In the study's own analysis: Cell counts per sample came from amplifying reference gene primers. Only in-frame clones appear in the TCRdb table, and some are missing; sequencing was by immunoSEQ multiplex PCR. The DNA was the basis for D and trimming; V, J and clone size are from that table. The table shows approximately 170,000 clones, with less than 85% occurring only once. The sample taken for sequencing was peripheral blood. The origin of this receptor is a woman aged 45-65 years with acute or convalescent COVID-19.

CDR3 protein: CASSRGGFYGYTF. DNA for the CDR3: TGTGCCAGCAGTCGGGGGGGGTTCTATGGCTACACCTTC. This sequence joins TRBV28 and TRBJ1-2; possible D gene TRBD1, 5 bases. The CDR3 spans 13 residues. Germline CDR1 is MDHEN and CDR2 is SYDVKM. V was clipped by 5 bases and J by 4 bases, with 11 bases between them.